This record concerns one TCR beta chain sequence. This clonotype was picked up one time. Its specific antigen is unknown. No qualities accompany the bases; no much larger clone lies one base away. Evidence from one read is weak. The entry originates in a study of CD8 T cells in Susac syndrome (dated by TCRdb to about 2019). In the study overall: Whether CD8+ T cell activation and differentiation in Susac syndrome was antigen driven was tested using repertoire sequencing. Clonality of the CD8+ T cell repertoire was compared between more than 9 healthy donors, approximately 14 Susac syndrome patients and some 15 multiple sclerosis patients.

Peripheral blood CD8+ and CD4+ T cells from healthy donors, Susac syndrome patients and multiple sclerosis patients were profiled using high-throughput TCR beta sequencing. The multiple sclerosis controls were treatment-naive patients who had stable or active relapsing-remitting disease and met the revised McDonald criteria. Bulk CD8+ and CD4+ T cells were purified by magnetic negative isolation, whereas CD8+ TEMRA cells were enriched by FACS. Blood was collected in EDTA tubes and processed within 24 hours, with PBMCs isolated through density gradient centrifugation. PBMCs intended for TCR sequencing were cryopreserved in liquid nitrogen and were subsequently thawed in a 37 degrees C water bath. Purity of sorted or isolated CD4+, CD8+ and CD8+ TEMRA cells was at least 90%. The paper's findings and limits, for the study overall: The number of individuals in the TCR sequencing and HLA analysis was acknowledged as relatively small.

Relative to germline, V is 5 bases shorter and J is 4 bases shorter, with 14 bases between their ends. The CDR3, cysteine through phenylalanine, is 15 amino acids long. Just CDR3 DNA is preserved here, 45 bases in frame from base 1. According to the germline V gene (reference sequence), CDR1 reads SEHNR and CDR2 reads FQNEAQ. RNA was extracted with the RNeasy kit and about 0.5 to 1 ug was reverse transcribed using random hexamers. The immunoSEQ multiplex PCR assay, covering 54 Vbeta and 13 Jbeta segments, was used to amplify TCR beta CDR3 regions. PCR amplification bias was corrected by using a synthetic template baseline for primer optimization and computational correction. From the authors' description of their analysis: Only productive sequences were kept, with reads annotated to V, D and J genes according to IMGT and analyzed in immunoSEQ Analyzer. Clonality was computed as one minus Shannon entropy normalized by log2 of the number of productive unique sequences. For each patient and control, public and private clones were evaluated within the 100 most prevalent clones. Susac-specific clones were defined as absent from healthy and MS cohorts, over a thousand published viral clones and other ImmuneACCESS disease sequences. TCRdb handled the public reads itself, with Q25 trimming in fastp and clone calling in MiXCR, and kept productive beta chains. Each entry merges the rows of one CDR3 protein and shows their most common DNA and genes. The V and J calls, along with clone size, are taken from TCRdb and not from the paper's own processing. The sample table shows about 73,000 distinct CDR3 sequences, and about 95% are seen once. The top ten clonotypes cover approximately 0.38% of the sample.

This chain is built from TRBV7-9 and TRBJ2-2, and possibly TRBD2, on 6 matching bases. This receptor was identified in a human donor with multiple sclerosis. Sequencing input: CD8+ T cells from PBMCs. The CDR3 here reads CASSGGLRSTGELFF. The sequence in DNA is TGTGCCAGCAGCGGGGGACTTCGTAGCACCGGGGAGCTGTTTTTT. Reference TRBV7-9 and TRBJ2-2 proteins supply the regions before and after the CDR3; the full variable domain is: DTGVSQNPRHKITKRGQNVTFRCDPISEHNRLYWYRQTLGQGPEFLTYFQNEAQLEKSRLLSDRFSAERPKGSFSTLEIQRTEQGDSAMYLCASSGGLRSTGELFFGEGSRLTVL.